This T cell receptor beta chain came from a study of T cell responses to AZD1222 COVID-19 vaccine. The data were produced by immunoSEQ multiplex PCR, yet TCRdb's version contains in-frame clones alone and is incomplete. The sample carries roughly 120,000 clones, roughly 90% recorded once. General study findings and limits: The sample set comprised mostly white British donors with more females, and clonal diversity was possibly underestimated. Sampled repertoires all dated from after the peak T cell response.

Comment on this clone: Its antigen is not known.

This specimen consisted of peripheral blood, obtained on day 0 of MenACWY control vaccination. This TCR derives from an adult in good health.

CDR3 DNA: TGTGCCAGCAGCCCACAGATCGGCACTGAAGCTTTCTTT. This codes for CASSPQIGTEAFF. This chain uses TRBV7-2 with TRBJ1-1, with unresolved D. The CDR3 is made up of 13 amino acids. The ends were cut back, 5 bases at V and 4 bases at J, with 11 bases in the middle. Germline loops: CDR1 SGHTA, CDR2 FQGNSA.